The 3 T cell receptor beta chains below all came from one sample that was sequenced in a study of blood T cell repertoires in COVID-19 (dated by TCRdb to 2018 to 2021). The library was obtained by the immunoSEQ multiplex PCR assay. The table comes from immuneACCESS by way of TCRdb, which keeps in-frame sequences with V and J called. Part of the clones is missing from these tables; in studies checked, under half for an unresolved V gene and the rest for unknown reasons. In all, the sample holds 20,000 or so clones, and roughly 89% of those were seen once. The ten largest clones capture approximately 20% of the sample. The sequencing sample was made of peripheral blood. These receptor sequences come from a human donor in a cohort sampled during active COVID-19.

The rearrangement joins TRBV30 to TRBJ1-1; 7 bases agree with TRBD1. Trimming cost V 7 bases and J 0 bases; bases outside gene matches: 8. This CDR3 contains 14 residues. The germline CDR1 and CDR2 sequences are GTSNPN and SVGIG (reference sequence). CDR3: CAFQGGIMNTEAFF. DNA for the CDR3: TGTGCCTTCCAGGGGGGTATCATGAACACTGAAGCTTTCTTT.

The CDR3 region has the DNA TGTGCCAGTAATAAACGGGACAGGGTTGTTTCCTACAATGAGCAGTTCTTC. Protein sequence: CASNKRDRVVSYNEQFF. The chain has TRBV19 and TRBJ2-1; 9 nucleotides line up with TRBD1. CDR1 and CDR2 (germline): LNHDA, SQIVND (reference sequence). This CDR3 has 17 amino acids. With V trimmed by 7 bases and J by 1 base, 11 bases remained unmatched.

This chain uses TRBV19 with TRBJ1-4; no reliable D call. This CDR3 has 16 amino acids. Trimming left V 4 bases short and J 2 bases short, with 14 bases between. Per germline, CDR1 LNHDA and CDR2 SQIVND (reference sequence). The CDR3 sequence: CASSTSTGGTNEKLFF. CDR3 nucleotides: TGTGCCAGTAGTACCTCGACGGGAGGGACTAATGAAAAACTGTTTTTT.